The 24 T cell receptor beta chains reported below all come from one sample, sequenced in a study of cytomegalovirus exposure and HLA in healthy donors. Use of 60 Vbeta and 13 Jbeta primers characterized the PCR. Produced via immunoSEQ multiplex PCR; TCRdb's table is partial and in-frame only. The table records over 100,000 clones, about four fifths of them present only once. Sequences were obtained from PBMCs. The receptors stem from a man aged 25 to 40 in good health and CMV-seropositive.

The chain employs TRBV27 and TRBJ2-1; 13 nucleotides match TRBD2. Germline CDR1 MNHEY, CDR2 SMNVEV (reference sequence). V trimming: 5 bases; J trimming: 12 bases; junction bases outside the gene matches: 10. This CDR3 comprises 15 residues. The CDR3 sequence: CASSLWTSGREVQFF. CDR3 coding DNA: TGTGCCAGCAGTCTATGGACTAGCGGGAGAGAGGTGCAGTTCTTC.

The chain is built from TRBV4-1 and TRBJ1-1; no definite D call. CDR3 length: 16 amino acids. Trimming pared 4 bases from V and 1 base from J, leaving 16 bases between. Germline V gene data show CDR1 as MGHRA and CDR2 as YSYEKL. The CDR3 sequence: CASSPHGVARNTEAFF. In DNA form, the CDR3 reads TGCGCCAGCAGCCCCCACGGAGTCGCAAGGAACACTGAAGCTTTCTTT.

The chain recombines TRBV5-1 with TRBJ2-3; 7 bases align to TRBD1. CDR1 and CDR2 (germline): SGHRS, YFSETQ. This CDR3 region has 15 residues. V shed 1 base and J 5 bases; nucleotides not matched to a gene: 7. CDR3 in DNA: TGCGCCAGCAGCTTGCAAGGGGGCAGGGGAGATACGCAGTATTTT. It encodes CASSLQGGRGDTQYF. The complete variable domain, with remaining parts taken from reference TRBV5-1 and TRBJ2-3, reads KAGVTQTPRYLIKTRGQQVTLSCSPISGHRSVSWYQQTPGQGLQFLFEYFSETQRNKGNFPGRFSGRQFSNSRSEMNVSTLELGDSALYLCASSLQGGRGDTQYFGPGTRLTVL.

This sequence joins TRBV19 and TRBJ1-5; tentative D call: TRBD1 (5 bases). Germline CDR1 LNHDA, CDR2 SQIVND (reference sequence). Between the trimmed V and J ends, which lost 0 bases and 8 bases, there was a span of 11 bases. The CDR3 contains 14 residues. As DNA, the CDR3 is TGTGCCAGTAGTATAGACAGGGCCCGGAAGCCCCAGCATTTT. It is translated as CASSIDRARKPQHF.

The chain has TRBV27 and TRBJ2-1; 12 bases map to TRBD2. CDR3 length: 14 amino acids. CDR1 is MNHEY and CDR2 is SMNVEV in the germline V gene (reference sequence). The V gene end was trimmed by 6 bases and the J gene end by 6 bases; junction bases not matched to a gene: 3. CDR3: CASSRLAGANEQFF. CDR3 bases: TGTGCCAGCAGCAGACTAGCGGGGGCCAATGAGCAGTTCTTC.

This chain links TRBV6-4 with TRBJ1-1, with D possibly TRBD1 on 6 matching bases. With 4 bases removed from V and 0 bases from J, the gap between germline ends came to 18 bases. CDR3 length equals 17 residues. Germline V gives CDR1 MRHNA, CDR2 SNTAGT. CDR3 amino acids: CASSGTATITMNTEAFF. CDR3 bases: TGTGCCAGCAGTGGGACAGCAACAATTACTATGAACACTGAAGCTTTCTTT.

The chain has TRBV7-9 and TRBJ1-4, with 7 positions matching TRBD1. Germline CDR1 is SEHNR and CDR2 is FQNEAQ (reference sequence). The CDR3 runs to 16 residues. V lost 5 bases, J lost 8 bases, and 14 bases stayed unmatched. The CDR3 reads CASSRSVTGLDEKLFF. CDR3 nucleotide sequence: TGTGCCAGCAGCCGATCGGTGACAGGGCTCGACGAAAAACTGTTTTTT.

There are many counts of this clone. The V gene is TRBV6-1, the J gene TRBJ2-1, with TRBD2 identical over 13 bases. Germline CDR1 and CDR2: MNHNS and SASEGT. The CDR3 is 15 residues long. The trim removed 4 bases at V and 8 bases at J, leaving 5 bases unmatched. The CDR3 sequence is CASSGTSGSVDEQFF. In DNA form, the CDR3 reads TGTGCCAGCAGTGGGACTAGCGGGAGTGTCGATGAGCAGTTCTTC.

The gene calls are TRBV29-1 and TRBJ2-7; tentatively, D is TRBD2 (6 bases). Germline values: CDR1 SQVTM, CDR2 ANQGSEA. V shed 4 bases and J shed 2 bases, with 12 bases lying between them. CDR3 length equals 13 residues. The CDR3 loop reads CSVALLAPYEQYV. CDR3 nucleotide sequence: TGCAGCGTTGCTTTACTAGCTCCCTACGAGCAGTACGTC.

The chain links TRBV28 to TRBJ2-2; 7 nucleotides line up with TRBD1. Trimming took 4 bases from V and 4 from J; bases not matched to a gene: 9. Germline V gene sequence: CDR1 MDHEN, CDR2 SYDVKM. This CDR3 is 16 amino acids long. The CDR3 loop reads CASSSTGRLGTGELFF. In DNA form, the CDR3 reads TGTGCCAGCAGTTCGACAGGGCGGTTGGGCACCGGGGAGCTGTTTTTT.

The V call is TRBV6-5, the J call TRBJ2-2, with 7 positions matching TRBD1. After removal of 6 bases from V and 4 bases from J, the junction contained 2 bases not matched to a gene. The CDR3 is 13 residues long. CDR1 MNHEY and CDR2 SVGAGI come from the germline V gene. The CDR3 loop reads CASRRTGTGELFF. The CDR3 DNA sequence: TGTGCCAGCAGGAGGACAGGCACCGGGGAGCTGTTTTTT.

This clone was detected once. The V and J genes are TRBV5-6 and TRBJ2-3, with TRBD2 identical over 7 bases. The CDR3 is 13 residues long. The junction had 6 bases not matched to a gene; V was cut back by 5 bases and J by 6 bases. From germline, CDR1 is SGHDT and CDR2 YYEEEE. CDR3 residues: CASSYRGEDTQYF. The CDR3, as DNA: TGTGCCAGCAGTTATCGGGGGGAGGATACGCAGTATTTT.

V is TRBV11-3 and J is TRBJ1-1; tentatively, D is TRBD1 (6 bases). Trimming cost V 7 bases and J 10 bases, with 25 bases left between them. Looked up from germline, CDR1 is SGHNT and CDR2 is YENEEA. This CDR3 region has 15 residues. CDR3 sequence reads: CASTQYSSDSLPAFF. Here the CDR3 DNA reads TGTGCCAGCACCCAATATTCTTCGGACAGTTTGCCAGCTTTCTTT.

This clone was counted only a few times. This sequence joins TRBV4-1 and TRBJ2-5; perhaps TRBD1 as D (5 bases). Between the trimmed V and J ends, which lost 1 base and 2 bases, there was a span of 14 bases. The length of the CDR3 is 16 residues. Looked up from germline, CDR1 is MGHRA and CDR2 is YSYEKL. The CDR3 protein is CASSQVIQDPQETQYF. In nucleotides, the CDR3 is TGCGCCAGCAGCCAAGTAATACAGGACCCACAAGAGACCCAGTACTTC.

This chain connects TRBV28 to TRBJ2-3; D possibly corresponds to TRBD1 (6 bases). V was trimmed by 5 bases and J by 7 bases, leaving 16 bases between them. Germline lookup yields CDR1 MDHEN and CDR2 SYDVKM. The CDR3 runs 14 residues. Here the CDR3 reads CASSTTGHSNTQYF. CDR3 coding DNA: TGTGCCAGCAGTACCACGGGACATTCGAATACGCAGTATTTT.

The J gene is TRBJ2-7, the V gene TRBV2; D perhaps matches TRBD1 (6 bases). Germline V gives CDR1 SNHLY, CDR2 FYNNEI. This CDR3 is 14 amino acids long. V was shortened by 7 bases and J by 3 bases, with 16 bases between the two germline ends. CDR3 sequence reads: CASTIMRGYYEQYV. CDR3 nucleotides: TGTGCCAGCACTATAATGAGGGGGTACTACGAGCAGTACGTC.

V is TRBV7-2 and J is TRBJ1-6, with TRBD1 matching 7 bases. This CDR3 spans 15 amino acids. Germline V gene lookup returns CDR1 SGHTA and CDR2 FQGNSA. The J segment lost 10 bases and the V segment lost 5 bases, leaving 11 bases of the junction unmatched. In DNA form, the CDR3 reads TGTGCCAGCAGCCCCTATACAGGGGAAGGGTCACCCCTCCACTTT. Its protein is CASSPYTGEGSPLHF.

The chain uses TRBV19 and TRBJ1-3, with a weak D call TRBD1 (5 bases). CDR1 LNHDA and CDR2 SQIVND come from the germline V gene (reference sequence). V shed 1 base and J shed 3 bases, with 7 bases lying between them. The CDR3 is made up of 14 amino acids. The CDR3, as DNA: TGTGCCAGTAGTATAGTGGGGCTTGGAAACACCATATATTTT. Its protein product is CASSIVGLGNTIYF. Drawing the rest from reference TRBV19 and TRBJ1-3, the complete variable domain is DGGITQSPKYLFRKEGQNVTLSCEQNLNHDAMYWYRQDPGQGLRLIYYSQIVNDFQKGDIAEGYSVSREKKESFPLTVTSAQKNPTAFYLCASSIVGLGNTIYFGEGSWLTVV.

The chain uses TRBV6-1 and TRBJ1-6; TRBD1 aligns across 7 bases. Trimming at V came to 6 bases and at J to 10 bases, leaving 9 bases not matched to a gene. The CDR3 is made up of 14 amino acids. In germline, CDR1 is MNHNS, CDR2 SASEGT. CDR3 in amino acids: CASREEGAGSPLHF. The CDR3 nucleotides read TGTGCCAGCAGGGAGGAGGGGGCCGGATCACCCCTCCACTTT.

This chain links TRBV7-9 with TRBJ2-7; the D gene is possibly TRBD2 (6 bases). The CDR3 length is 13 residues. Germline V lookup: CDR1 SEHNR, CDR2 FQNEAQ (reference sequence). Trimming pared 1 base from V and 5 bases from J, leaving 9 bases between. Here the CDR3 reads CASSLDGEDEQYV. The CDR3 DNA follows: TGTGCCAGCAGCTTAGATGGGGAGGACGAGCAGTACGTC.

This rearrangement joins TRBV7-6 to TRBJ2-1; the D gene is possibly TRBD2 (6 bases). Germline lookup yields CDR1 SGHVS and CDR2 FNYEAQ. Trimming took off 4 bases at V and 0 bases at J, with 13 bases between the two ends. The CDR3 is 16 amino acids. The CDR3 here is CASSSAGPSSYNEQFF. In DNA form, the CDR3 reads TGTGCCAGCAGCTCGGCGGGGCCGAGCTCCTACAATGAGCAGTTCTTC. The entire variable domain, with the rest obtained from reference TRBV7-6 and TRBJ2-1, is as follows: GAGVSQSPRYKVTKRGQDVALRCDPISGHVSLYWYRQALGQGPEFLTYFNYEAQQDKSGLPNDRFSAERPEGSISTLTIQRTEQRDSAMYRCASSSAGPSSYNEQFFGPGTRLTVL.

This clone was counted a few times. This chain connects TRBV5-1 to TRBJ2-5; maybe TRBD2 (6 bases). CDR1 and CDR2 (germline): SGHRS, YFSETQ. The ends were cut back, 4 bases at V and 2 bases at J, with 9 bases in the middle. The CDR3 totals 13 residues. CDR3 coding DNA: TGCGCCAGCAGCACGGGGGTACAAGAGACCCAGTACTTC. Residues: CASSTGVQETQYF.

J is TRBJ1-3 and V is TRBV5-1; D not resolved. The CDR3 has 16 residues. Germline loops: CDR1 SGHRS, CDR2 YFSETQ. The ends were cut back, 0 bases at V and 4 bases at J, with 14 bases in the middle. The CDR3 spells CASSLDGITGGNTIYF. For the CDR3, the DNA is TGCGCCAGCAGCTTGGACGGGATTACCGGAGGAAACACCATATATTTT. The whole variable domain, remainder taken from reference TRBV5-1 and TRBJ1-3, is KAGVTQTPRYLIKTRGQQVTLSCSPISGHRSVSWYQQTPGQGLQFLFEYFSETQRNKGNFPGRFSGRQFSNSRSEMNVSTLELGDSALYLCASSLDGITGGNTIYFGEGSWLTVV.

V usage is TRBV5-1 and J usage is TRBJ1-1, with TRBD1 matching 7 bases. Germline-derived CDR1 and CDR2 are SGHRS and YFSETQ. The V segment lost 3 bases and the J segment 5 bases; nucleotides outside the gene matches: 10. The CDR3 is made up of 15 amino acids. The CDR3 sequence is CASSSTGRMGTEAFF. CDR3 coding DNA: TGCGCCAGCAGCTCGACAGGGCGAATGGGAACTGAAGCTTTCTTT.